The next 25 T cell receptor beta chains were all read from a single sample in a study of CD8 T cells in Susac syndrome. RNA, at about 0.5 to 1 ug, was reverse transcribed with random hexamers. TCRdb reanalysed the immunoSEQ multiplex PCR reads using MiXCR and keeps one entry per CDR3 protein. Of about 180,000 distinct CDR3 sequences listed, roughly 96% are singletons. Specimen: CD8+ T cells from PBMCs. These TCRs come from a human donor with multiple sclerosis.

V and J are TRBV29-1 and TRBJ2-1; either TRBD1 or TRBD2 may supply D (5 bases each). Germline CDR1 reads SQVTM; CDR2 reads ANQGSEA. This CDR3 has 12 amino acids. With 5 bases removed from V and 4 bases from J, the gap between germline ends came to 9 bases. CDR3 in DNA: TGCAGCGTTATTTGGGGGTACAATGAGCAGTTCTTC. Translation gives CSVIWGYNEQFF.

This clonotype appeared a few times. The chain combines TRBV2 with TRBJ2-7; TRBD1 or TRBD2 may be the D gene (5 bases each). Germline CDR1 SNHLY, CDR2 FYNNEI. Trimming shortened V by 5 bases and J by 4 bases, and 9 bases separated the two germline ends. The CDR3 has 12 amino acids. This CDR3 is CASSPGTYEQYF. The CDR3, as DNA: TGTGCCAGCAGTCCCGGGACGTACGAGCAGTACTTC.

V usage is TRBV7-8 and J usage is TRBJ1-5, with 7 bases aligning to TRBD1. The CDR3 covers 14 residues. The J segment lost 2 bases and the V segment lost 6 bases, leaving 4 bases of the junction unmatched. Per germline, CDR1 SGHVS and CDR2 FQNEAQ. DNA for the CDR3: TGTGCCAGCAGACCTGACAGGGGCAATCAGCCCCAGCATTTT. Its protein is CASRPDRGNQPQHF.

This clonotype was seen once. The chain recombines TRBV9 with TRBJ1-6; D not resolved. Germline V gives CDR1 SGDLS, CDR2 YYNGEE. The V end lost 7 bases, the J end lost 2 bases, and 7 bases lay between the germline ends. The CDR3 contains 13 residues. CDR3 sequence: CASRSTYNSPLHF. CDR3 nucleotide sequence: TGTGCCAGCCGGTCGACCTATAATTCACCCCTCCACTTT.

The chain links TRBV7-8 to TRBJ2-5; TRBD2 matches 14 bases. Trimming removed 5 bases from V and 5 bases from J; junction bases left unmatched: 13. In germline, CDR1 is SGHVS, CDR2 FQNEAQ. The CDR3 covers 18 residues. CDR3 amino acids: CASSPTAGLAGELETQYF. The CDR3 DNA reads as TGTGCCAGCAGCCCAACCGCGGGACTAGCGGGAGAACTTGAGACCCAGTACTTC.

The genes are TRBV20-1 and TRBJ2-5; 12 nucleotides align to TRBD2. CDR1 is DFQATT, CDR2 SNEGSKA, per germline (reference sequence). The CDR3 is 15 amino acids. J was trimmed by 4 bases and V by 1 base; bases with no gene match: 4. CDR3 sequence (DNA): TGCAGTGCTAGAGGGCAACTAGCGGGGGGAGAGACCCAGTACTTC. It specifies CSARGQLAGGETQYF.

The gene calls are TRBV29-1 and TRBJ2-2; unclear D gene. Between the trimmed V and J ends, which lost 7 bases and 0 bases, there was a span of 9 bases. This CDR3 is built from 13 residues. CDR1 and CDR2 (germline): SQVTM, ANQGSEA. This CDR3 is CSAWASNTGELFF. As DNA, the CDR3 is TGCAGCGCCTGGGCCTCGAACACCGGGGAGCTGTTTTTT.

The CDR3 reads CASKGGSPYEQYF. The CDR3, as DNA: TGTGCCAGCAAGGGCGGGAGTCCCTACGAGCAGTACTTC. The V gene is TRBV2, the J gene TRBJ2-7, with 7 positions matching TRBD2. Germline CDR1 reads SNHLY; CDR2 reads FYNNEI. The CDR3 sequence is 13 residues long. The J segment lost 2 bases and the V segment lost 7 bases, leaving 5 bases of the junction unmatched.

The V call is TRBV20-1, the J call TRBJ2-5; TRBD2 matches at 13 bases. J gave up 4 bases and V 3 bases, and 2 bases lay outside the gene matches. The length of the CDR3 is 14 residues. From germline, CDR1 is DFQATT and CDR2 SNEGSKA (reference sequence). The chain's CDR3 is CSARRTSGRETQYF. The CDR3 DNA reads TGCAGTGCTAGGAGGACTAGCGGGAGAGAGACCCAGTACTTC.

Comment on this clonotype: At one of its ends the junction is not consistent with the germline gene, which may arise from a read error. The gene calls are TRBV27 and TRBJ2-7; TRBD1 matches 9 bases. The CDR3 spans 13 residues. Germline CDR1 reads MNHEY; CDR2 reads SMNVEV (reference sequence). The CDR3 here is CASSDGTGSPGNF. The CDR3 bases are TGTGCCAGCAGTGACGGGACAGGGTCTCCCGGGAACTTC.

The chain employs TRBV29-1 and TRBJ2-1, with 13 positions matching TRBD2. Germline loops: CDR1 SQVTM, CDR2 ANQGSEA. Germline trimming cut 6 bases from V and 3 bases from J; bases unmatched to any gene: 11. CDR3 size: 17 residues. The CDR3 region is CSVEGLAGFRVYNEQFF. The CDR3 nucleotides read TGCAGCGTAGAGGGACTAGCGGGATTCAGGGTCTACAATGAGCAGTTCTTC.

The chain has TRBV20-1 and TRBJ1-2; D gene uncertain. Germline loops: CDR1 DFQATT, CDR2 SNEGSKA (reference sequence). V shed 5 bases and J shed 0 bases, with 10 bases lying between them. The CDR3 extends over 13 amino acids. The CDR3 DNA follows: TGCAGTGCTGAGGGCAAATCTAACTATGGCTACACCTTC. Translation gives CSAEGKSNYGYTF.

The table lists this clonotype with a count of one. The chain employs TRBV7-9 and TRBJ1-1; D unresolved. This CDR3 is built from 12 residues. Trimming removed 1 base at V and 8 bases at J, with 8 bases between. Germline CDR1 reads SEHNR; CDR2 reads FQNEAQ (reference sequence). CDR3 amino acids: CASSLGPLEAFF. CDR3 DNA: TGTGCCAGCAGCTTAGGGCCACTGGAAGCTTTCTTT.

The chain employs TRBV5-6 and TRBJ2-1, with 8 bases fitting TRBD1. The germline gives CDR1 SGHDT, CDR2 YYEEEE. There are 13 residues in the CDR3. V lost 4 bases to trimming and J lost 11 bases; unmatched junction nucleotides: 8. In nucleotides, the CDR3 is TGTGCCAGCAGCCGACAGGGGAGTAAGAAGCAGTTCTTC. Its translation: CASSRQGSKKQFF. Using reference TRBV5-6 and TRBJ2-1 for the parts outside the CDR3, the full variable domain is DAGVTQSPTHLIKTRGQQVTLRCSPKSGHDTVSWYQQALGQGPQFIFQYYEEEERQRGNFPDRFSGHQFPNYSSELNVNALLLGDSALYLCASSRQGSKKQFFGPGTRLTVL.

The CDR3, as DNA: TGTGCCAGCAGCCAGGAAATCTCGTACACCGAACCCGGCTACACCTTC. The encoded protein is CASSQEISYTEPGYTF. The rearrangement joins TRBV3-1 to TRBJ1-2; D unclear. The CDR3 has 16 residues. V was trimmed by 3 bases and J by 8 bases, leaving 22 bases between them. The V gene's germline CDR1 is LGHDT and CDR2 YNNKEL (reference sequence).

V is TRBV20-1 and J is TRBJ1-1, with 7 positions matching TRBD1. The junction had 6 bases not matched to a gene; V was cut back by 5 bases and J by 0 bases. This CDR3 contains 14 residues. Germline values: CDR1 DFQATT, CDR2 SNEGSKA (reference sequence). CDR3 amino acids: CSASDRPMNTEAFF. CDR3 DNA: TGCAGTGCTTCGGACAGGCCCATGAACACTGAAGCTTTCTTT.

This chain joins TRBV4-2 and TRBJ2-7, with D perhaps given as TRBD1 or TRBD2 (5 bases each). V was cut by 0 bases and J by 7 bases, with 25 bases left in between. CDR1 LGHNA and CDR2 YNFKEQ come from the germline V gene. The length of the CDR3 is 18 residues. The CDR3: CASSQDFASGSLSEEQYF. CDR3 in DNA: TGTGCCAGCAGCCAAGATTTTGCTTCAGGGAGTTTGTCGGAGGAGCAGTACTTC.

The V gene is TRBV9, the J gene TRBJ2-7, with TRBD1 identical over 8 bases. Germline loops: CDR1 SGDLS, CDR2 YYNGEE. This CDR3 contains 12 residues. V lost 0 bases to trimming and J lost 9 bases; unmatched junction nucleotides: 2. CDR3 in amino acids: CASSVGTGSQYF. The CDR3 DNA follows: TGTGCCAGCAGCGTAGGGACAGGGTCGCAGTACTTC.

The chain recombines TRBV27 with TRBJ2-1; unclear D gene. This CDR3 spans 11 amino acids. The ends were cut back, 4 bases at V and 4 bases at J, with 2 bases in the middle. The germline CDR1 and CDR2 sequences are MNHEY and SMNVEV (reference sequence). The CDR3 DNA reads TGTGCCAGCAGTTATTACAATGAGCAGTTCTTC. It yields the protein CASSYYNEQFF.

The genes are TRBV27 and TRBJ2-5, with a weak D call TRBD1 (6 bases). The V gene's germline CDR1 is MNHEY and CDR2 SMNVEV (reference sequence). CDR3 length: 12 residues. The V end lost 9 bases, the J end lost 2 bases, and 10 bases lay between the germline ends. The CDR3 coding sequence is TGTGCCAGTGGACAGCTACAAGAGACCCAGTACTTC. Translation: CASGQLQETQYF.

The chain joins TRBV9 to TRBJ1-2, with 7 bases aligning to TRBD1. CDR1 and CDR2 (germline): SGDLS, YYNGEE. V shed 4 bases, J shed 6 bases, and the junction held 12 bases outside the gene matches. CDR3 length: 15 residues. CDR3 DNA sequence: TGTGCCAGCAGCTTAATATCGACAGGGATTAATGGCTACACCTTC. It encodes CASSLISTGINGYTF.

The V gene is TRBV19, the J gene TRBJ2-3; 8 bases are shared with TRBD2. This CDR3 contains 15 residues. With 2 bases clipped from V and 6 bases from J, the junction kept 7 bases outside the gene matches. In germline, CDR1 is LNHDA, CDR2 SQIVND (reference sequence). The CDR3 coding sequence is TGTGCCAGTAGTATATTAGCGGGGACGTCGGATACGCAGTATTTT. It codes for CASSILAGTSDTQYF.

The chain joins TRBV27 to TRBJ2-5; D is unclear. The CDR3 runs 13 residues. Germline-derived CDR1 and CDR2 are MNHEY and SMNVEV (reference sequence). Deletions cut 6 bases from V and 2 bases from J, with 10 bases between. This CDR3 is CASSHRLQETQYF. The CDR3 DNA sequence: TGTGCCAGCAGCCATAGACTGCAAGAGACCCAGTACTTC.

This chain links TRBV6-5 with TRBJ1-2, with D perhaps matching TRBD1 (6 bases). The CDR3 covers 14 residues. Germline values: CDR1 MNHEY, CDR2 SVGAGI. Trimming took off 2 bases at V and 8 bases at J, with 15 bases between the two ends. The DNA for the CDR3 is TGTGCCAGCAGTTACGCCGGGAGGGGGTACGGCTACACCTTC. It translates to CASSYAGRGYGYTF.

This chain joins TRBV4-2 and TRBJ1-6; weak D call: TRBD1 (5 bases). With 3 bases removed from V and 8 bases from J, the gap between germline ends came to 8 bases. The CDR3 is made up of 13 amino acids. Germline CDR1 LGHNA, CDR2 YNFKEQ. The CDR3 sequence is CASSHGGDSPLHF. Written as DNA, the CDR3 is TGTGCCAGCAGCCATGGGGGGGATTCACCCCTCCACTTT.